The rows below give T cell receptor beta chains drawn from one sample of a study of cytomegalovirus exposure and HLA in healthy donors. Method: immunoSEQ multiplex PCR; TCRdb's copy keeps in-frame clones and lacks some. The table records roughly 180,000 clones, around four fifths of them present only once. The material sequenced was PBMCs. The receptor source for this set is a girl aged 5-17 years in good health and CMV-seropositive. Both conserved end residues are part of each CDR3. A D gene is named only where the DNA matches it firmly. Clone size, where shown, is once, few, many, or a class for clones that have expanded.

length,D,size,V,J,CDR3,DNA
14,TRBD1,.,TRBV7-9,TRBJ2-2,CASSRDRGTGELFF,TGTGCCAGCAGCCGAGACAGGGGAACCGGGGAGCTGTTTTTT
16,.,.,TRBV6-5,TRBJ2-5,CASSYSGTGGGQTQYF,TGTGCCAGCAGTTACTCGGGCACAGGGGGAGGGCAGACCCAGTACTTC
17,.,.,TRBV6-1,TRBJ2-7,CASSERWGGLTFYEQYF,TGTGCCAGCAGTGAAAGATGGGGGGGCCTAACTTTCTACGAGCAGTACTTC
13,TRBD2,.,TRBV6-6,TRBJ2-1,CASSSGLAVEQFF,TGTGCCAGCAGCTCCGGACTAGCGGTTGAGCAGTTCTTC
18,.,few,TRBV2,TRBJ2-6,CASSGAGVLTSGANVLTF,TGTGCCAGCAGTGGGGCAGGGGTGCTTACCTCTGGGGCCAACGTCCTGACTTTC
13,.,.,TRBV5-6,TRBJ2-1,CASSLGLSEVSFF,TGTGCCAGCAGCTTGGGACTGAGCGAGGTTTCGTTCTTC
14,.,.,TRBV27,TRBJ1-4,CASSAQGTVEKLFF,TGTGCCAGCAGTGCCCAGGGTACGGTTGAAAAACTGTTTTTT
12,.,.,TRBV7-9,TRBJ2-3,CASSFNGNTQYF,TGTGCCAGCAGCTTCAACGGGAATACGCAGTATTTT
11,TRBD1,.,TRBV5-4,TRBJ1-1,CASSAWDRAFF,TGTGCCAGCAGCGCCTGGGACAGAGCTTTCTTT
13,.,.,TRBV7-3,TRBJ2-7,CASSSTPDYEQYF,TGTGCCAGCAGCTCAACCCCGGACTACGAGCAGTACTTC
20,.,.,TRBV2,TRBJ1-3,CASSEFGPGRFTGWGNTIYF,TGTGCCAGCAGTGAATTTGGTCCCGGGCGTTTTACAGGGTGGGGAAACACCATATATTTT
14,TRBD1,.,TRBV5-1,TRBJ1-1,CASSLGQGGTEAFF,TGCGCCAGCAGCTTGGGACAGGGTGGAACTGAAGCTTTCTTT
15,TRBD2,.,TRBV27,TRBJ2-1,CASRITSVSYNEQFF,TGTGCCAGCAGGATAACTAGCGTCTCCTACAATGAGCAGTTCTTC
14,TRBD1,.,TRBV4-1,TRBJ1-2,CASSPPDREQGYTF,TGCGCCAGCAGCCCTCCGGACAGGGAACAAGGCTACACCTTC
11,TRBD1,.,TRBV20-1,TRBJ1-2,CSSDPGGGYTF,TGCAGCTCCGACCCAGGGGGTGGCTACACCTTC
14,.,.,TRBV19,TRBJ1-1,CASSINRVNTEAFF,TGTGCCAGTAGTATCAACAGAGTAAACACTGAAGCTTTCTTT
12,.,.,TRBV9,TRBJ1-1,CASSVVGREAFF,TGTGCCAGCAGCGTAGTGGGGCGCGAAGCTTTCTTT
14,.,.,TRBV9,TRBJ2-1,CASSVRSIYNEQFF,TGTGCCAGCAGCGTGAGGTCCATCTACAATGAGCAGTTCTTC
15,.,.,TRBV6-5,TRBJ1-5,CASSYIPGPNQPQHF,TGTGCCAGCAGTTACATCCCAGGCCCCAATCAGCCCCAGCATTTT
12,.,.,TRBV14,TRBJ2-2,CASRRGNGELFF,TGTGCCAGCAGGCGCGGGAACGGGGAGCTGTTTTTT
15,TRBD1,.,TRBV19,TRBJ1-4,CASSMRTGVDEKLFF,TGTGCCAGTAGTATGAGGACAGGGGTGGATGAAAAACTGTTTTTT
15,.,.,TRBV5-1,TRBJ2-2,CASSLESYGTGELFF,TGCGCCAGCAGCTTGGAGTCATACGGCACCGGGGAGCTGTTTTTT
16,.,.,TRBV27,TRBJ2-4,CASSLSGSLAKNIQYF,TGTGCCAGCAGTTTATCGGGCAGTCTAGCCAAAAACATTCAGTACTTC
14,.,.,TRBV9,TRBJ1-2,CASSVEEGPLGYTF,TGTGCCAGCAGCGTAGAGGAGGGGCCGTTGGGCTACACCTTC
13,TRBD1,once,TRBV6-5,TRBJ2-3,CASRETGTDTQYF,TGTGCCAGCAGAGAGACAGGGACAGATACGCAGTATTTT
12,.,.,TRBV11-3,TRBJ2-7,CASSPGHYEQYF,TGTGCCAGCAGCCCGGGACACTACGAGCAGTACTTC
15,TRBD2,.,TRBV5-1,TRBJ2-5,CASSLTSGGGETQYF,TGCGCCAGCAGCTTGACTAGCGGAGGCGGAGAGACCCAGTACTTC
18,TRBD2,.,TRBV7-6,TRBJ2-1,CASSDDMSGGAKYNEQFF,TGTGCCAGCAGCGACGACATGAGCGGGGGGGCTAAATACAATGAGCAGTTCTTC
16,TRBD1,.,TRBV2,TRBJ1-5,CASSDLAGGLGQPQHF,TGTGCCAGCAGTGATCTCGCAGGGGGCCTGGGGCAGCCCCAGCATTTT
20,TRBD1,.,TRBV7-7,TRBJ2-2,CASSHRRMRTGRDNTGELFF,TGTGCTAGCAGCCATAGGCGAATGAGGACAGGGCGGGACAACACCGGGGAGCTGTTTTTT
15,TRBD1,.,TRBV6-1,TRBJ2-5,CASLGPGQGLRTQYF,TGTGCCAGCCTCGGACCGGGACAGGGTTTAAGGACCCAGTACTTC
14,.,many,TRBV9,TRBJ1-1,CASSVSGKNTEAFF,TGTGCCAGCAGCGTGTCCGGGAAGAACACTGAAGCTTTCTTT
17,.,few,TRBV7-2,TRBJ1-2,CASSLALSVEDSYGYTF,TGTGCCAGCAGCTTAGCGTTAAGCGTAGAGGACAGCTATGGCTACACCTTC
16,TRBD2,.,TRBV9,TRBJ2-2,CASSPGLAGNTGELFF,TGTGCCAGCAGCCCCGGACTAGCGGGGAACACCGGGGAGCTGTTTTTT
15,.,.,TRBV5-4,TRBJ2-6,CASSPPGSGANVLTF,TGTGCCAGCAGCCCACCGGGGTCTGGGGCCAACGTCCTGACTTTC
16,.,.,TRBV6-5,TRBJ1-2,CASSYAPGRTNYGYTF,TGTGCCAGCAGTTACGCACCAGGGCGGACAAACTATGGCTACACCTTC
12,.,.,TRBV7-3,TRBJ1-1,CASGDYGAEAFF,TGTGCCAGCGGTGATTATGGAGCTGAAGCTTTCTTT
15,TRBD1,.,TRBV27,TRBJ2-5,CASSLLRDSQETQYF,TGTGCCAGCAGTTTATTAAGGGACAGCCAAGAGACCCAGTACTTC
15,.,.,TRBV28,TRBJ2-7,CASSQPGHSSYEQYF,TGTGCCAGCAGCCAGCCGGGACATTCGTCCTACGAGCAGTACTTC
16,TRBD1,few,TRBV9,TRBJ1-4,CASSVGVDRINEKLFF,TGTGCCAGCAGCGTAGGAGTGGACAGGATTAATGAAAAACTGTTTTTT
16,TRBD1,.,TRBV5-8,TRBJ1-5,CASSSWDRGSNQPQHF,TGTGCCAGCAGTTCCTGGGACAGGGGTAGCAATCAGCCCCAGCATTTT
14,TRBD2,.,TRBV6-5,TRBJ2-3,CASSYRGGIDTQYF,TGTGCCAGCAGTTACCGGGGGGGCATAGATACGCAGTATTTT
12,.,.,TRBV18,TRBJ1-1,CASSRSDSKAFF,TGTGCCAGCTCACGATCGGACTCCAAAGCTTTCTTT
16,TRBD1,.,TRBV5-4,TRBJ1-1,CASSLPTGGWNTEAFF,TGTGCCAGCAGCTTGCCGACAGGGGGATGGAACACTGAAGCTTTCTTT
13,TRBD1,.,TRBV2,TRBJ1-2,CASSGTGLYGYTF,TGTGCCAGCAGCGGGACAGGGTTATATGGCTACACCTTC
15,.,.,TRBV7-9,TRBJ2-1,CASSLLGRGWNEQFF,TGTGCCAGCAGCCTCCTAGGCCGGGGTTGGAATGAGCAGTTCTTC
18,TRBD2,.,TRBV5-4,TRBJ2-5,CASSSYGRGVWQAETQYF,TGTGCCAGCAGCTCATACGGGAGGGGGGTATGGCAAGCGGAGACCCAGTACTTC
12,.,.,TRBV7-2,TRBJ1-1,CASSYVLPEAFF,TGTGCCAGCAGCTATGTGCTACCTGAAGCTTTCTTT
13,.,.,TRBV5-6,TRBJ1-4,CASSLDSAEKLFF,TGTGCCAGCAGCCTCGACAGCGCCGAAAAACTGTTTTTT
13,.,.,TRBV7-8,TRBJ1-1,CASSKRANTEAFF,TGTGCCAGCAGCAAGAGGGCTAACACTGAAGCTTTCTTT
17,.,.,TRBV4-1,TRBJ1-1,CASSQWESLGQSTEAFF,TGCGCCAGCAGCCAATGGGAGAGTTTAGGGCAGAGCACTGAAGCTTTCTTT
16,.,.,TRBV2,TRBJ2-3,CASSDLAGARVDTQYF,TGTGCCAGCAGTGATTTGGCGGGGGCAAGGGTAGATACGCAGTATTTT
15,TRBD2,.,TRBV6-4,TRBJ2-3,CASSESSGVTDTQYF,TGTGCCAGCAGTGAGTCTAGCGGGGTCACAGATACGCAGTATTTT
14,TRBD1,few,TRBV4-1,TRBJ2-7,CASSQWDRDGEQYF,TGCGCCAGCAGCCAATGGGACAGAGATGGCGAGCAGTACTTC